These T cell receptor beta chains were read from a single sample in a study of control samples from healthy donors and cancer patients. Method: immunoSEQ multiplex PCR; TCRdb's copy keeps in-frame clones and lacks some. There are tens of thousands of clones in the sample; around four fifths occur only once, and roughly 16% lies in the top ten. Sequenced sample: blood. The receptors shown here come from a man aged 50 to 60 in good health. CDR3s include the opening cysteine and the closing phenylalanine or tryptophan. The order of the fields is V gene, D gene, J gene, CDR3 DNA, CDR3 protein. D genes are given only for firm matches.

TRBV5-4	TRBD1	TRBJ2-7	TGTGCCAGCACGGACAGGGAGACTTCCTACGAGCAGTACTTC	CASTDRETSYEQYF
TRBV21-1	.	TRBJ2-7	TGTGCCACGACCTCCGACGAGCAGTACTTC	CATTSDEQYF
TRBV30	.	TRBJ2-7	TGTGCCTGGAGGGCCAAGGGGGCGGGACGCTACGAGCAGTACTTC	CAWRAKGAGRYEQYF
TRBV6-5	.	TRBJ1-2	TGTGCCAGCAGGAGGGACACCGCTAACTATGGCTACACCTTC	CASRRDTANYGYTF
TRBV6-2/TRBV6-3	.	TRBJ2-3	TGTGCCAGCAGTGAGGGGATGCTAGTGTACGATACGCAGTATTTT	CASSEGMLVYDTQYF
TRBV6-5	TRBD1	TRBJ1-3	TGTGCCAGCACCTTAGGAGGGGGCCCTGGAAACACCATATATTTT	CASTLGGGPGNTIYF
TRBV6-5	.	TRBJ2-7	TGTGCCAGCAGTTACCTCGGCCAGATCTACGAGCAGTACTTC	CASSYLGQIYEQYF
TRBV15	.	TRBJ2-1	TGTGCCACCAGCGAGGGGGTACAGCAACTCTACAATGAGCAGTTCTTC	CATSEGVQQLYNEQFF
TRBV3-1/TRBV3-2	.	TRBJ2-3	TGTGCCAGCAGCCAAGAGTCAAGGACGCAGTATTTT	CASSQESRTQYF
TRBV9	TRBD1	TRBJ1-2	TGTGCCAGCAGCGTTGGGACAGAGAGCTATGGCTACACCTTC	CASSVGTESYGYTF
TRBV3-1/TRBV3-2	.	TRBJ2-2	TGTGCCAGCAGCCAAGGGGGGCGGTCCTACACCGGGGAGCTGTTTTTT	CASSQGGRSYTGELFF
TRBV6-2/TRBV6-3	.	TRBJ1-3	TGTGCCAGCAGTTACCCACTCTCTGGAAACACCATATATTTT	CASSYPLSGNTIYF
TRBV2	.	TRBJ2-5	TGTGCCAGCAGTGTATCTTTCCAAGAGACCCAGTACTTC	CASSVSFQETQYF
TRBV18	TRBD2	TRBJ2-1	TGTGCCAGCTCACCACCGCGCGGGAGCTCCTACAATGAGCAGTTCTTC	CASSPPRGSSYNEQFF
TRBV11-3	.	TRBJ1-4	TGTGCCAGCAGCTTAGGGGTGCGGGAAAAACTGTTTTTT	CASSLGVREKLFF
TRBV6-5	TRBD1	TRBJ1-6	TGTGCCAGCAGGGACGACAGGGGCAAGAATTCACCCCTCCACTTT	CASRDDRGKNSPLHF